A selection of T cell receptor beta chains follows, all from one sample in a study of T cell responses to AZD1222 COVID-19 vaccine. Profiling relied on immunoSEQ multiplex PCR, and the TCRdb table lists in-frame clones only, not all of them. The sample contains around 140,000 clones, about 91% of which appear only once. The sample in question was peripheral blood, obtained on day 0 of AZD1222 vaccination. These receptors came from an adult in good health. Both conserved end residues are part of each CDR3. A D gene is named only where the DNA matches it firmly. Clone size, where shown, is once, few, many, or a class for clones that have expanded.

D	size	J	V	CDR3	DNA
.	.	TRBJ2-3	TRBV6-5	CASSQFRTDTQYF	TGTGCCAGCAGCCAATTCCGCACAGATACGCAGTATTTT
.	.	TRBJ1-2	TRBV19	CASSMSPTAFGYTF	TGTGCCAGTAGTATGTCCCCGACAGCCTTTGGCTACACCTTC
TRBD1	.	TRBJ1-3	TRBV5-1	CASSMTGLSGNTIYF	TGCGCCAGCAGCATGACAGGGCTTTCTGGAAACACCATATATTTT
.	.	TRBJ2-6	TRBV7-6	CASSLVSSGANVLTF	TGTGCCAGCAGCTTAGTTAGCTCTGGGGCCAACGTCCTGACTTTC
TRBD1	.	TRBJ2-1	TRBV6-5	CASSWDRLKQFF	TGTGCCAGCAGTTGGGACAGGCTTAAGCAGTTCTTC
.	.	TRBJ1-5	TRBV4-3	CASSHRVGSNQPQHF	TGCGCCAGCAGCCACAGGGTAGGGAGCAATCAGCCCCAGCATTTT
.	.	TRBJ2-1	TRBV4-3	CASSQGLVGDEQFF	TGCGCCAGCAGCCAAGGATTGGTAGGGGATGAGCAGTTCTTC
.	.	TRBJ1-5	TRBV5-6	CASSKTRDWSNQPQHF	TGTGCCAGCAGCAAGACCAGGGATTGGAGCAATCAGCCCCAGCATTTT
.	.	TRBJ1-6	TRBV30	CAWGLQRASPLHF	TGTGCCTGGGGACTCCAACGGGCTTCACCCCTCCACTTT
.	.	TRBJ2-7	TRBV12-1	CASSFDRGFTGEQYF	TGTGCCAGCAGCTTTGACAGGGGCTTTACGGGAGAGCAGTACTTC
.	.	TRBJ1-6	TRBV6-5	CASTVWGWNSPLHF	TGTGCCAGCACGGTTTGGGGGTGGAACTCACCCCTCCACTTT
.	.	TRBJ2-1	TRBV6-6	CASAPTRTNEQFF	TGTGCCAGCGCCCCCACTAGGACGAATGAGCAGTTCTTC
.	.	TRBJ1-3	TRBV19	CASSMIQGPGNTIYF	TGTGCCAGTAGTATGATACAAGGACCTGGAAACACCATATATTTT
.	once	TRBJ1-6	TRBV5-5	CASSANRAANNSPLHF	TGTGCCAGCAGCGCGAACAGGGCTGCAAATAATTCACCCCTCCACTTT